This record covers a single T cell receptor beta chain. The data were obtained in a study of OX40 agonist ivuxolimab in advanced cancers. V lost 4 bases and J 4 bases, leaving 8 bases between the germline ends. Germline V CDR1 and CDR2: MRHNA, SNTAGT. This CDR3 spans 14 amino acids. Sequenced by immunoSEQ multiplex PCR; TCRdb stores in-frame clones only, minus some. The table includes tens of thousands of clones, around nine tenths detected once. This receptor was taken from an adult with an advanced solid tumor such as melanoma, head and neck, liver or kidney cancer. This material consisted of CD4+ or CD8+ T cells sorted from blood, taken in a trial of the OX40 agonist ivuxolimab. The chain carries TRBV6-4 and TRBJ2-6; D unresolved. DNA of the CDR3: TGTGCCAGCAGTGGTTCCGCCGGGGCCAACGTCCTGACTTTC. It yields the protein CASSGSAGANVLTF.